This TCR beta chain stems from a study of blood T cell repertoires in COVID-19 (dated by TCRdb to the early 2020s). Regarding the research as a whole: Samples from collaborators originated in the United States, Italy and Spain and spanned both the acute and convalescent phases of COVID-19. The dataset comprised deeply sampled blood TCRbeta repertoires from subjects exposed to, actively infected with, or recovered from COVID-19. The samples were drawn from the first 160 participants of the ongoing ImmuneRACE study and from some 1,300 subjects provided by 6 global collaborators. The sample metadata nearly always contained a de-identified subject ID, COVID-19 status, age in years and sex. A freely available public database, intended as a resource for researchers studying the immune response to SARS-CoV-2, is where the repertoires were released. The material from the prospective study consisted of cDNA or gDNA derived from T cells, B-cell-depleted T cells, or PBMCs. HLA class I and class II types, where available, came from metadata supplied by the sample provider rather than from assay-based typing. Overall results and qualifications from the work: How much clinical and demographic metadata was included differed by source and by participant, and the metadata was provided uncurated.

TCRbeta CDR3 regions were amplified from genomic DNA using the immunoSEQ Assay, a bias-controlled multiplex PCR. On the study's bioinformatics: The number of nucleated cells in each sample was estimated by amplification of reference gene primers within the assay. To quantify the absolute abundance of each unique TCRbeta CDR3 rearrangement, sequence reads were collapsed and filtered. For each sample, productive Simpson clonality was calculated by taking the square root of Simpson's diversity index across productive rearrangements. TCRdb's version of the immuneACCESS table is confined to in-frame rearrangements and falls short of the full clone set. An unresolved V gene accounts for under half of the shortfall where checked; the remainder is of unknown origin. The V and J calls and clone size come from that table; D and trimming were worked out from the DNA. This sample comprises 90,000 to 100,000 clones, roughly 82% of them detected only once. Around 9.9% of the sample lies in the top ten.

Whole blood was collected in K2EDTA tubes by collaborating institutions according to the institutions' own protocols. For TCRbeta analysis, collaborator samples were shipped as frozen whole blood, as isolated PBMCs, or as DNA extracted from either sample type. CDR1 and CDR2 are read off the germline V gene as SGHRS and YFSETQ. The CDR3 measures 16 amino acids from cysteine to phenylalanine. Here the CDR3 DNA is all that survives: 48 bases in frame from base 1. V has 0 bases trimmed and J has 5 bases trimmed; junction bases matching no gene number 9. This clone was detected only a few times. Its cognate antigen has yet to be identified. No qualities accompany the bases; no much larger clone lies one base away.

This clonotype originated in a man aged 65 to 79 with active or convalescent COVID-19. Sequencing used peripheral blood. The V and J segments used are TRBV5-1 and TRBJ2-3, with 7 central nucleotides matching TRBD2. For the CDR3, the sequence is CASSLAYAGDLDTQYF. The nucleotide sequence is TGCGCCAGCAGCTTGGCGTACGCGGGGGACCTAGATACGCAGTATTTT.